One sample yielded the 18 T cell receptor beta chains listed below, sequenced in a study of blood T cell repertoires in COVID-19. Assay used: immunoSEQ multiplex PCR; TCRdb lists only in-frame clones, some missing. The table has around 200,000 clones, roughly 86% seen once. The material sequenced was peripheral blood. These receptors were collected from a man in his 70s with acute or convalescent COVID-19.

V gene TRBV4-1 combines with J gene TRBJ1-4; D perhaps matches TRBD1 (5 bases). This CDR3 contains 15 residues. The germline V gene has CDR1 MGHRA and CDR2 YSYEKL. The V and J ends lost 0 bases and 10 bases respectively, with 15 bases between them. The CDR3 region has the DNA TGCGCCAGCAGCCAAGATGGCAGGGAACTCGGAAAACTGTTTTTT. This encodes CASSQDGRELGKLFF.

This chain connects TRBV5-1 to TRBJ2-1; D not certain. In germline, CDR1 is SGHRS, CDR2 YFSETQ. This CDR3 region has 15 residues. V lost 2 bases and J 4 bases, leaving 13 bases between the germline ends. In nucleotides, the CDR3 is TGCGCCAGCAGCTTAGTCCAGCAGACTTACAATGAGCAGTTCTTC. This translates into CASSLVQQTYNEQFF.

The chain has TRBV3-1 (or the pseudogene TRBV3-2) and TRBJ2-5; D unclear. V lost 0 bases and J lost 4, with 3 bases in between. This CDR3 has 12 residues. Germline V gene lookup returns CDR1 LGHDT and CDR2 YNNKEL (reference sequence). The CDR3 region is CASSQDRETQYF. CDR3 coding DNA: TGTGCCAGCAGCCAAGATCGAGAGACCCAGTACTTC.

The V call is TRBV18, the J call TRBJ1-1, with 8 bases matching TRBD1. The CDR3 has 13 residues. Germline V gives CDR1 KGHSH, CDR2 LQKENI. The V and J ends lost 6 bases and 3 bases, in that order; junction bases with no gene match: 3. The CDR3 region has the DNA TGTGCCAGCTCCCCGGGACAGGACACTGAAGCTTTCTTT. Translated: CASSPGQDTEAFF. Full variable domain (outside the CDR3, taken from reference TRBV18 and TRBJ1-1): NAGVMQNPRHLVRRRGQEARLRCSPMKGHSHVYWYRQLPEEGLKFMVYLQKENIIDESGMPKERFSAEFPKEGPSILRIQQVVRGDSAAYFCASSPGQDTEAFFGQGTRLTVV.

The CDR3 sequence: CASSQGFLAKNIQYF. DNA of the CDR3: TGTGCCAGCAGCCAGGGTTTTTTAGCCAAAAACATTCAGTACTTC. The chain links TRBV27 to TRBJ2-4, with D possibly matching TRBD1 (5 bases). The germline gives CDR1 MNHEY, CDR2 SMNVEV (reference sequence). The CDR3 covers 15 residues. Trimming removed 6 bases at V and 0 bases at J, with 12 bases between.

This clone was detected once. The CDR3 here is CASTMGPLEETQYF. CDR3 coding DNA: TGTGCCAGCACCATGGGGCCCTTGGAAGAGACCCAGTACTTC. The chain employs TRBV2 and TRBJ2-5; TRBD1 might be the D (5 bases). The CDR3 consists of 14 residues. Trimming pared 7 bases from V and 3 bases from J, leaving 15 bases between. In germline, CDR1 is SNHLY, CDR2 FYNNEI.

This chain joins TRBV5-1 and TRBJ2-5; tentatively, D is TRBD1 (5 bases). The V and J ends lost 4 bases and 4 bases respectively, with 20 bases between them. Germline values: CDR1 SGHRS, CDR2 YFSETQ. The CDR3 length is 16 residues. CDR3 protein: CASSPNPGFMAETQYF. CDR3 in DNA: TGCGCCAGCAGCCCGAACCCAGGGTTTATGGCAGAGACCCAGTACTTC.

The rearrangement uses TRBV10-3 and TRBJ1-5; 7 bases align to TRBD1. Germline CDR1 reads ENHRY; CDR2 reads SYGVKD. There are 14 residues in the CDR3. Trimming cost V 4 bases and J 3 bases; bases outside gene matches: 3. CDR3 sequence: CAISGDRYNQPQHF. CDR3 in DNA: TGTGCCATCAGTGGGGACAGATACAATCAGCCCCAGCATTTT.

A single count supports this clone. The rearrangement links TRBV15 to TRBJ2-1; the D gene is possibly TRBD1 (6 bases). Germline CDR1 and CDR2: LNHNV and YYDKDF (reference sequence). Trimming cost V 0 bases and J 10 bases, with 25 bases left between them. This CDR3 is built from 18 residues. CDR3 sequence (DNA): TGTGCCACCAGCAGAGATCTGGTTTCATTCGGCAGGGGCGGGGAGCAGTTCTTC. Its protein is CATSRDLVSFGRGGEQFF.

The chain joins TRBV9 to TRBJ2-3; possible D gene TRBD1, 6 bases. The CDR3 totals 17 residues. CDR1 and CDR2 (germline): SGDLS, YYNGEE. V lost 0 bases and J lost 3, with 17 bases in between. The CDR3 DNA reads as TGTGCCAGCAGCGTAGACCTGGGGGCGCTTGCAACAGATACGCAGTATTTT. This codes for CASSVDLGALATDTQYF.

The J gene is TRBJ2-1, the V gene TRBV13; D uncertain. Germline CDR1 PRHDT, CDR2 FYEKMQ (reference sequence). The ends were cut back, 1 base at V and 2 bases at J, with 6 bases in the middle. The CDR3 spans 14 residues. CDR3 in amino acids: CASSLVGPYNEQFF. For the CDR3, the DNA is TGTGCCAGCAGCTTAGTTGGCCCCTACAATGAGCAGTTCTTC.

The CDR3 reads CASSYAGASTDTQYF. The DNA for the CDR3 is TGTGCCAGCAGTTACGCGGGTGCTAGCACAGATACGCAGTATTTT. The rearrangement links TRBV6-5 to TRBJ2-3; D perhaps matches TRBD2 (5 bases). CDR3 length equals 15 residues. V lost 2 bases to trimming and J lost 0 bases, with 9 bases between them. CDR1 is MNHEY and CDR2 is SVGAGI in the germline V gene.

The gene calls are TRBV10-3 and TRBJ2-7; 7 nucleotides match TRBD2. Germline V gene sequence: CDR1 ENHRY, CDR2 SYGVKD. Trimming removed 0 bases from V and 4 bases from J; junction bases left unmatched: 6. This CDR3 has 15 amino acids. This CDR3 reads CAISESWGGDYEQYF. In DNA, the CDR3 is TGTGCCATCAGTGAGTCGTGGGGGGGGGATTACGAGCAGTACTTC.

This clone appeared once. This chain joins TRBV10-3 and TRBJ1-4; 7 positions match TRBD1. After removal of 5 bases from V and 5 bases from J, the junction contained 8 bases not matched to a gene. Germline CDR1 is ENHRY and CDR2 is SYGVKD. This CDR3 has 15 residues. CDR3 residues: CAISPVGQENEKLFF. CDR3 in DNA: TGTGCCATCAGTCCAGTCGGACAGGAAAATGAAAAACTGTTTTTT.

A word on this clone: Other DNA sequences from this sample encode an identical CDR3 as well. The chain uses TRBV3-1 (or the pseudogene TRBV3-2) and TRBJ2-1, with D perhaps TRBD2 (7 bases). The CDR3 length is 14 residues. Germline V gene data show CDR1 as LGHDT and CDR2 as YNNKEL (reference sequence). The V and J ends lost 0 bases and 14 bases respectively, with 17 bases between them. DNA of the CDR3: TGTGCCAGCAGCCAAGATCATGGTGGGAGGGGGAAGTTCTTC. Amino acids: CASSQDHGGRGKFF.

This chain joins TRBV28 and TRBJ1-6; D remains ambiguous. The CDR3 length is 17 residues. Germline V gene lookup returns CDR1 MDHEN and CDR2 SYDVKM. The V end lost 4 bases, the J end lost 6 bases, and 19 bases lay between the germline ends. The CDR3 region has the DNA TGTGCCAGCAGTTCTCGACTGACTGCAACGGGTAATTCACCCCTCCACTTT. Translation gives CASSSRLTATGNSPLHF.

This CDR3 reads CASNPWGRRQPQHF. For the CDR3, the DNA is TGTGCCAGCAATCCTTGGGGGAGGCGGCAGCCCCAGCATTTT. The rearrangement links TRBV28 to TRBJ1-5; possibly TRBD1 for D (5 bases). Germline CDR1 reads MDHEN; CDR2 reads SYDVKM. The length of the CDR3 is 14 residues. V lost 7 bases and J 7 bases, leaving 17 bases between the germline ends.

This chain uses TRBV5-5 with TRBJ2-2; 7 bases agree with TRBD1. The germline V gene encodes CDR1 SGHKS and CDR2 YYEKEE (reference sequence). The CDR3 loop spans 17 amino acids. The trim removed 0 bases at V and 1 base at J, leaving 6 bases unmatched. CDR3 sequence: CASSLAARGLNTGELFF. The CDR3 DNA reads TGTGCCAGCAGCTTGGCGGCCAGGGGGTTGAACACCGGGGAGCTGTTTTTT.